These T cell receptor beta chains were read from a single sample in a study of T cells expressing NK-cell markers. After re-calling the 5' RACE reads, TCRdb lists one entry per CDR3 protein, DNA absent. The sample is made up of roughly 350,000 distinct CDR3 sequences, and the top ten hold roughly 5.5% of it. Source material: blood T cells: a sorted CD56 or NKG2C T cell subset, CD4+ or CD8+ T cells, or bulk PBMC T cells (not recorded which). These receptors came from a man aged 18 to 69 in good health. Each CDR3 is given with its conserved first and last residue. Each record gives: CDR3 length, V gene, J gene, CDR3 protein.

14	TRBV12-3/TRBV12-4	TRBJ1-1	CASRERAMNTEAFF
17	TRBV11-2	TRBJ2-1	CASSFEAGASGGNEQFF
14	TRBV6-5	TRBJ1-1	CASRGKGLNTEAFF
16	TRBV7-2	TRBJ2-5	CASSLESSGGVQTQYF
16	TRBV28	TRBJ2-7	CASSLPVGSGPLEQYF
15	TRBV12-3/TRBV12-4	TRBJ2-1	CASSLGLAGIGEQFF
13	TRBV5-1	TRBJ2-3	CASSLGIGDTQYF
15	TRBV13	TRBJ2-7	CASSFRGREGAEQYF
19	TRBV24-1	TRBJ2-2	CATSDSSARKPRISGELFF
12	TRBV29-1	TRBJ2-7	CSVFTVRGEQYF
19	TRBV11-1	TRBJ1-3	CASRLLGGGLLSSGNTIYF
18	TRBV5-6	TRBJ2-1	CASSPSSGAALSYNEQFF
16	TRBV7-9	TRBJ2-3	CASSPTAGASTDTQYF
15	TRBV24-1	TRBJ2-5	CATSDSRLAGETQYF
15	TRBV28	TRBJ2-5	CASSSYRVNQETQYF
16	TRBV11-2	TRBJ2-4	CASSSDAALAKNIQYF
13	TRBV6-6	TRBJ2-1	CASTTTSHNEQFF
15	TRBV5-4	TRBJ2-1	CASSTPGTIYNEQFF
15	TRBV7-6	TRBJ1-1	CASSPRSGGNTEAFF
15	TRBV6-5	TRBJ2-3	CASSYSGGRFDTQYF
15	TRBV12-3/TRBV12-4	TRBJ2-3	CASSLVPQSTDTQYF
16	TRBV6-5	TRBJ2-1	CASTQSGGLSYNEQFF
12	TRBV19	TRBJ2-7	CASRFGTDEQYF
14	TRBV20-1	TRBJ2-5	CSAPGRAGKETQYF
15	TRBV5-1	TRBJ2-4	CASSLLTSGGNIQYF
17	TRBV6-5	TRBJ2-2	CASSYSGTSGFSGELFF
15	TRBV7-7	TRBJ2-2	CASSPGTGHTGELFF
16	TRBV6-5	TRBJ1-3	CASSYLGRGAGNTIYF
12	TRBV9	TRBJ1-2	CASRGFVRGYTF
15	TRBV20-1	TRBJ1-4	CSATTGGTTNEKLFF
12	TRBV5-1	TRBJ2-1	CASSSLGNEQFF
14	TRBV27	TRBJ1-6	CASSLGQATSPLHF
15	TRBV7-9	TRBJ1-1	CASSQTGGRNTEAFF
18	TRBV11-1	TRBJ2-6	CASSSPRRRGSGANVLTF
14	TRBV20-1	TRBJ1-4	CSARDNPVNEKLFF
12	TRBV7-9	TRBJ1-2	CAIEGLDYGYTF
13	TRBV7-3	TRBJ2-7	CASSSEPLQEQYF
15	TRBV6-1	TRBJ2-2	CAGAGGASNTGELFF
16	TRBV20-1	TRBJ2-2	CSARAADGGISGELFF
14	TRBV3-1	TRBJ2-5	CASSLYGGQETQYF
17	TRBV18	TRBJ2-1	CASSPPLAGSSYNEQFF
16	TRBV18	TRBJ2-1	CASSPRIAGAYNEQFF
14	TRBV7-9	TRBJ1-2	CASSLVVQGYGYTF
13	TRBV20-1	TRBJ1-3	CSARQGIGNTIYF
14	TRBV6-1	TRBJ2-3	CASTPDPQKDTQYF
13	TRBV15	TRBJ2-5	CATSIRWEETQYF